There are a few counts of the clone carrying this T cell receptor (beta chain). Its antigen is undetermined. The library was prepared for alpha chains; this beta chain is a stray read, so its frequency means little. The V gene lost 1 base and the J gene lost 6 bases, with 11 bases spanning the gap. There are 14 residues in the CDR3. Germline CDR1 reads SGHTA; CDR2 reads FQGNSA. The source of the sample is a study of spatial heterogeneity in lung cancer. Notes on the study in general: Expanded intratumoral alpha and beta TCR counts tracked tumor mutation counts.

TCR cDNA molecules each had a unique molecular identifier. TCRdb re-called the 5' RACE reads through MiXCR, storing one row per CDR3 protein. The table includes fewer than 20,000 distinct CDR3 sequences, approximately 7% detected once. As to time point: sample taken at primary tumor resection. Whole RNA, isolated from tumor, nontumor lung or frozen PBMC, was sequenced without prior sorting. Sample: lung tumor tissue, taken at surgery. This clonotype was sampled from a female donor with early-stage non-small cell lung cancer. The chain recombines TRBV7-2 with TRBJ2-3; D is possibly TRBD1 or TRBD2 (6 bases each). The CDR3 sequence: CASSLVGGTDTQYF. DNA for the CDR3: TGTGCCAGCAGCTTAGTAGGGGGGACGGATACGCAGTATTTT. Complete variable domain (other parts from reference TRBV7-2 and TRBJ2-3): GAGVSQSPSNKVTEKGKDVELRCDPISGHTALYWYRQSLGQGLEFLIYFQGNSAPDKSGLPSDRFSAERTGGSVSTLTIQRTQQEDSAVYLCASSLVGGTDTQYFGPGTRLTVL.